This entry concerns a single T cell receptor (beta chain). Profiling relied on immunoSEQ multiplex PCR, and the TCRdb table lists in-frame clones only, not all of them. In the table there are roughly 110,000 clones, roughly 86% of which are singletons. V was clipped by 8 bases and J by 9 bases, with 17 bases between them. Germline assignment: CDR1 SGHAT and CDR2 FQDESV (reference sequence). The CDR3 has 13 amino acids. This record belongs to a study of blood T cell repertoires in COVID-19. Study-level information: Sites across the United States, Italy and Spain contributed samples from acute and convalescent COVID-19.

The receptor comes from a man in his forties with acute or convalescent COVID-19. The genes are TRBV11-1 and TRBJ2-1; tentative D call: TRBD1 (7 bases). What was sequenced was peripheral blood. The CDR3: CASGRTGMSEQFF. As DNA, the CDR3 is TGTGCCAGCGGGAGGACAGGCATGAGTGAGCAGTTCTTC.